These T cell receptor beta chains were read from a single sample in a study of blood T cell repertoires in COVID-19. Sequencing was performed with immunoSEQ multiplex PCR; in TCRdb, only in-frame clones are kept and a portion is missing. The table shows about 200,000 clones, with about 86% occurring only once. Sample: peripheral blood. The origin of the receptors is a woman aged 70-85 years with acute or convalescent COVID-19. Both conserved end residues are part of each CDR3. D genes are given only for firm matches. Size is omitted from some rows. Given values are once, few, many or a class for expanded clones.

CDR3aa,CDR3nt,j_gene,abundance,v_gene,d_gene,len
CASSLTGGGGHTEAFF,TGTGCCAGCAGCCTCACCGGGGGAGGGGGACACACTGAAGCTTTCTTT,TRBJ1-1,.,TRBV27,.,16
CASSLTGPYEQYF,TGTGCCAGCAGTTTGACAGGACCTTACGAGCAGTACTTC,TRBJ2-7,once,TRBV12-3/TRBV12-4,.,13
CASSPGGGMNTEAFF,TGTGCCAGCAGCCCGGGGGGAGGGATGAACACTGAAGCTTTCTTT,TRBJ1-1,.,TRBV7-2,.,15
CASSPGTGGSYEQYF,TGTGCCAGCAGCCCGGGGACAGGGGGCTCCTACGAGCAGTACTTC,TRBJ2-7,once,TRBV7-3,TRBD1,15
CASRGGFSGNTIYF,TGTGCCAGCAGGGGAGGTTTCTCTGGAAACACCATATATTTT,TRBJ1-3,.,TRBV2,.,14
CASSRTTGAVADTQYF,TGTGCCAGTAGTAGGACGACAGGGGCGGTTGCAGATACGCAGTATTTT,TRBJ2-3,.,TRBV19,TRBD1,16
CASSYYGLAGLGRKNIQYF,TGTGCCAGCAGTTACTACGGACTAGCGGGTTTGGGGAGGAAAAACATTCAGTACTTC,TRBJ2-4,.,TRBV6-2/TRBV6-3,TRBD2,19
CASSRGGSTYGYTF,TGTGCCAGCAGTCGCGGAGGATCAACCTATGGCTACACCTTC,TRBJ1-2,.,TRBV28,.,14
CASSYSRLQETQYF,TGTGCCAGCAGTTACTCGAGGCTCCAAGAGACCCAGTACTTC,TRBJ2-5,.,TRBV6-5,.,14
CASSVSSGNEQFF,TGTGCCAGCAGCGTTTCGTCAGGGAATGAGCAGTTCTTC,TRBJ2-1,.,TRBV9,.,13
CASSRRGSGTEAFF,TGTGCCAGCAGTCGAAGGGGTTCGGGCACTGAAGCTTTCTTT,TRBJ1-1,once,TRBV28,.,14
CASSPARGLGANVLTF,TGTGCCAGCTCACCTGCGAGAGGGCTCGGGGCCAACGTCCTGACTTTC,TRBJ2-6,.,TRBV18,.,16
CASSLIGERLFF,TGTGCCAGCAGCTTGATCGGGGAACGGCTGTTTTTT,TRBJ2-2,.,TRBV5-4,.,12
CASSSNQGQPQHF,TGTGCCAGCAGCTCAAACCAGGGCCAGCCCCAGCATTTT,TRBJ1-5,.,TRBV7-3,.,13
CASSTWTGSTEAFF,TGTGCCAGCAGCACTTGGACAGGTAGCACTGAAGCTTTCTTT,TRBJ1-1,.,TRBV9,TRBD1,14
CASSVAPGSGNTIYF,TGTGCCAGCAGCGTAGCTCCCGGGTCTGGAAACACCATATATTTT,TRBJ1-3,.,TRBV9,.,15
CSVTHPEEEDF,TGCAGCGTTACTCACCCCGAAGAGGAGGACTTC,TRBJ2-5,.,TRBV29-1,.,11
CASSITTGWDIQYF,TGTGCCAGTAGTATCACGACAGGATGGGACATTCAGTACTTC,TRBJ2-4,.,TRBV19,.,14
CASIPPSGSNQPQHF,TGTGCCAGCATTCCTCCTTCGGGGTCCAATCAGCCCCAGCATTTT,TRBJ1-5,few,TRBV6-5,.,15
CASSGAGDEQFF,TGCGCCAGCAGTGGGGCGGGGGATGAGCAGTTCTTC,TRBJ2-1,.,TRBV10-2,TRBD2,12
CASTRGGTYEQYF,TGTGCCAGCACACGGGGAGGGACCTACGAGCAGTACTTC,TRBJ2-7,.,TRBV28,TRBD2,13
CASSLIGTGYNSPLHF,TGCGCCAGCAGCTTGATCGGGACAGGGTACAATTCACCCCTCCACTTT,TRBJ1-6,.,TRBV5-1,TRBD1,16
CASSRVGGGGGDTQYF,TGTGCCAGCAGTAGAGTCGGGGGAGGAGGTGGAGATACGCAGTATTTT,TRBJ2-3,.,TRBV27,.,16
CASSQQFSGNTIYF,TGTGCCAGCAGCCAACAGTTCTCTGGAAACACCATATATTTT,TRBJ1-3,.,TRBV3-1/TRBV3-2,.,14
CASRPTGANYGYTF,TGTGCCAGCCGACCGACAGGGGCGAACTATGGCTACACCTTC,TRBJ1-2,.,TRBV7-2,TRBD1,14
CATSRGRDTQYF,TGTGCCACCAGCAGAGGTAGAGATACGCAGTATTTT,TRBJ2-3,.,TRBV15,.,12
CASSQGYGYTF,TGTGCCAGCAGTCAGGGCTATGGCTACACCTTC,TRBJ1-2,.,TRBV12-3/TRBV12-4,.,11
CASSQLQATYGYTF,TGCGCCAGCAGCCAACTCCAGGCAACCTATGGCTACACCTTC,TRBJ1-2,.,TRBV4-1,.,14
CASSQDGAVHTGELFF,TGTGCCAGCAGCCAAGACGGCGCGGTCCACACCGGGGAGCTGTTTTTT,TRBJ2-2,.,TRBV3-1/TRBV3-2,.,16
CASSPRDRYNEQFF,TGTGCCAGCAGTCCGCGAGACAGATACAATGAGCAGTTCTTC,TRBJ2-1,.,TRBV27,.,14
CASNRRAAMGRAETQYF,TGTGCCAGCAACCGAAGGGCGGCGATGGGCAGGGCAGAGACCCAGTACTTC,TRBJ2-5,.,TRBV7-2,.,17
CASTEGGEPYNEQFF,TGTGCCAGTACCGAGGGAGGGGAGCCCTACAATGAGCAGTTCTTC,TRBJ2-1,.,TRBV19,TRBD2,15
CASSGTRIYEQYF,TGTGCCAGCAGTGGGACACGGATCTACGAGCAGTACTTC,TRBJ2-7,.,TRBV25-1,.,13
CASSPGGRRDTGELFF,TGTGCCAGCTCACCAGGGGGCCGACGAGACACCGGGGAGCTGTTTTTT,TRBJ2-2,.,TRBV18,.,16
CASSVGDSMSYTDTQYF,TGTGCCAGCAGCGTGGGGGACAGTATGAGTTACACAGATACGCAGTATTTT,TRBJ2-3,.,TRBV9,TRBD1,17
CASSPPPRETQYF,TGTGCCAGCTCACCACCGCCGAGAGAGACCCAGTACTTC,TRBJ2-5,.,TRBV18,.,13
CASSSGLAGIGEQFF,TGTGCCAGCAGCTCCGGACTAGCGGGGATAGGTGAGCAGTTCTTC,TRBJ2-1,.,TRBV11-3,TRBD2,15
CASSQERGLESPLHF,TGTGCCAGCAGCCAAGAAAGAGGGCTAGAGTCACCCCTCCACTTT,TRBJ1-6,.,TRBV14,.,15
CASSLATGLNQPQHF,TGTGCCAGCAGCTTAGCTACAGGGCTCAATCAGCCCCAGCATTTT,TRBJ1-5,.,TRBV7-9,.,15
CASSPIIGQSLPGETQYF,TGTGCCAGCTCACCAATTATTGGACAGTCGTTACCCGGGGAGACCCAGTACTTC,TRBJ2-5,.,TRBV18,.,18
CASSQGPSTGRNTGELFF,TGTGCCAGCAGCCAAGGCCCCTCGACAGGGAGGAACACCGGGGAGCTGTTTTTT,TRBJ2-2,few,TRBV3-1/TRBV3-2,TRBD1,18
CASSMKRGPQHF,TGTGCCAGTAGTATGAAAAGAGGGCCCCAGCATTTT,TRBJ1-5,.,TRBV19,.,12
CSVGGAGVNYEQYF,TGCAGCGTTGGGGGAGCGGGAGTGAACTACGAGCAGTACTTC,TRBJ2-7,once,TRBV29-1,TRBD2,14
CASSQTGRKTTDTQYF,TGTGCCAGCAGCCAGACAGGTCGGAAGACCACAGATACGCAGTATTTT,TRBJ2-3,.,TRBV5-4,.,16
CASSLGDRPRNSPLHF,TGCGCCAGCAGCTTGGGAGACAGGCCCCGGAATTCACCCCTCCACTTT,TRBJ1-6,.,TRBV5-1,.,16